This T cell receptor beta chain was captured in a study of Graves' ophthalmopathy and Graves' hyperthyroidism. Germline CDR1 SGDLS, CDR2 YYNGEE. V dropped 4 bases and J dropped 0 bases, with 17 bases sitting between them. The CDR3 runs 18 residues. Investigators amplified TCR beta CDR3 regions from RNA transcripts. The workflow started with a first-round RT-PCR run with HTBI primers and then moved on to a second-round multiplex PCR. Each CDR3 protein gets one entry after TCRdb re-called the multiplex PCR reads with MiXCR. The table has 200,000 to 250,000 distinct CDR3 sequences, 45% to 55% seen once. The sequence derives from an adult man with Graves' ophthalmopathy. The sample was peripheral blood. The rearrangement joins TRBV9 to TRBJ2-6; no clear D. The CDR3 region is CASSRSSGSTSGANVLTF. CDR3 DNA: TGTGCCAGCAGCCGGAGCTCTGGGTCGACCTCTGGGGCCAACGTCCTGACTTTC.